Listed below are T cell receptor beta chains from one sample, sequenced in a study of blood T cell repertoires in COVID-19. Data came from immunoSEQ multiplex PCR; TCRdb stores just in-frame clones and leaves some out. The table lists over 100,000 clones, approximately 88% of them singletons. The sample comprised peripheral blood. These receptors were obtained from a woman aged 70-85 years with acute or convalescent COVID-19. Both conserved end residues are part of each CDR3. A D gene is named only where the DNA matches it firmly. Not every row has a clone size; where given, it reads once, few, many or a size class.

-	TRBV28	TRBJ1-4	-	TGTGCCAGCAGTTTTCCAGGGACAAGAGGTGAAAAACTGTTTTTT	CASSFPGTRGEKLFF
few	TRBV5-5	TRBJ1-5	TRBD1	TGTGCCAGCAGCTTGGGTTGGGCCGGGACAGGCCTGGGGGCCCAGCATTTT	CASSLGWAGTGLGAQHF
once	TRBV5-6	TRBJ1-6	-	TGTGCCAGCAGCTCCCAGGGCTCCTATAATTCACCCCTCCACTTT	CASSSQGSYNSPLHF
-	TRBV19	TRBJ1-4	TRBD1	TGTGCCAGTAGTATAGTCTCGACAGGGACCGAAAAACTGTTTTTT	CASSIVSTGTEKLFF
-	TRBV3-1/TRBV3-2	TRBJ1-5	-	TGTGCCAGCAGCCAAGCCTTTAATCAGCCCCAGCATTTT	CASSQAFNQPQHF
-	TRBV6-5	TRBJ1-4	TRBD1	TGTGCCAGCAGTCGGGGTACAGGGGTACAGGAAAAACTGTTTTTT	CASSRGTGVQEKLFF
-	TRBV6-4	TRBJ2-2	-	TGTGCCAGCAGTGTCGACAGAGGAACCGGGGAGCTGTTTTTT	CASSVDRGTGELFF
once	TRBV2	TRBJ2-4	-	TGTGCCAGCAGCCCCAACCCCGCCTTGGAGGACATTCAGTACTTC	CASSPNPALEDIQYF
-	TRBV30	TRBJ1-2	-	TGTGCCTGGTCAGCGACTTTAGCTAACTATGGCTACACCTTC	CAWSATLANYGYTF
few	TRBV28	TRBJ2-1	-	TGTGCCAGCAGCCCCCTCAGGGCTGGGTATGACAATGAGCAGTTCTTC	CASSPLRAGYDNEQFF
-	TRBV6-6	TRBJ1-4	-	TGTGCCACGAGGGGAGGTAGGGGTGACGAAAAACTGTTTTTT	CATRGGRGDEKLFF
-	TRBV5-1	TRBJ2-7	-	TGCGCCAGCAAAAGCGTGGACGAGCAGTACTTC	CASKSVDEQYF
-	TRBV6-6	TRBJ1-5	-	TGTGCCAGCAGTCCCACCCTAGCCCAGCCCCAGCATTTT	CASSPTLAQPQHF
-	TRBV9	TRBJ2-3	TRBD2	TGTGCCAGCAGCGGGAGCGGGAGGAGCACAGATACGCAGTATTTT	CASSGSGRSTDTQYF
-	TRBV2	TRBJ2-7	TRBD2	TGTGCCAGCAGGTACACCGAGGCGGGAGGTTACGAGCAGTACTTC	CASRYTEAGGYEQYF
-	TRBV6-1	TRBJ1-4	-	TGTGCCAGCAGTGAATACAGGGCCCAAAGTAATGAAAAACTGTTTTTT	CASSEYRAQSNEKLFF
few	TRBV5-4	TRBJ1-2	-	TGTGCCAGCAGCCGAGACACTAACTATGGCTACACCTTC	CASSRDTNYGYTF
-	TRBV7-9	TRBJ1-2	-	TGTGCCAGCAGCTTAGAGGCAGGGGATCCGCGAGGCTACACCTTC	CASSLEAGDPRGYTF
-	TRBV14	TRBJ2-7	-	TGTGCCAGCAGCCCAGCAGGGGTTAGCTCCTACGAGCAGTACTTC	CASSPAGVSSYEQYF
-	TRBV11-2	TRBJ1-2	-	TGTGCCAGCAGCCGTCTCTCCCTGCGGGGTGGCTACACCTTC	CASSRLSLRGGYTF
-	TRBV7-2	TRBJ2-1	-	TGTGCCAGCAGCTTGACAGAGTTCCCTGGCAATGAGCAGTTCTTC	CASSLTEFPGNEQFF
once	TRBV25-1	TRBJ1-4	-	TGTGCCAGCAGTGAACGGGGAATGGCTGAAAAACTGTTTTTT	CASSERGMAEKLFF